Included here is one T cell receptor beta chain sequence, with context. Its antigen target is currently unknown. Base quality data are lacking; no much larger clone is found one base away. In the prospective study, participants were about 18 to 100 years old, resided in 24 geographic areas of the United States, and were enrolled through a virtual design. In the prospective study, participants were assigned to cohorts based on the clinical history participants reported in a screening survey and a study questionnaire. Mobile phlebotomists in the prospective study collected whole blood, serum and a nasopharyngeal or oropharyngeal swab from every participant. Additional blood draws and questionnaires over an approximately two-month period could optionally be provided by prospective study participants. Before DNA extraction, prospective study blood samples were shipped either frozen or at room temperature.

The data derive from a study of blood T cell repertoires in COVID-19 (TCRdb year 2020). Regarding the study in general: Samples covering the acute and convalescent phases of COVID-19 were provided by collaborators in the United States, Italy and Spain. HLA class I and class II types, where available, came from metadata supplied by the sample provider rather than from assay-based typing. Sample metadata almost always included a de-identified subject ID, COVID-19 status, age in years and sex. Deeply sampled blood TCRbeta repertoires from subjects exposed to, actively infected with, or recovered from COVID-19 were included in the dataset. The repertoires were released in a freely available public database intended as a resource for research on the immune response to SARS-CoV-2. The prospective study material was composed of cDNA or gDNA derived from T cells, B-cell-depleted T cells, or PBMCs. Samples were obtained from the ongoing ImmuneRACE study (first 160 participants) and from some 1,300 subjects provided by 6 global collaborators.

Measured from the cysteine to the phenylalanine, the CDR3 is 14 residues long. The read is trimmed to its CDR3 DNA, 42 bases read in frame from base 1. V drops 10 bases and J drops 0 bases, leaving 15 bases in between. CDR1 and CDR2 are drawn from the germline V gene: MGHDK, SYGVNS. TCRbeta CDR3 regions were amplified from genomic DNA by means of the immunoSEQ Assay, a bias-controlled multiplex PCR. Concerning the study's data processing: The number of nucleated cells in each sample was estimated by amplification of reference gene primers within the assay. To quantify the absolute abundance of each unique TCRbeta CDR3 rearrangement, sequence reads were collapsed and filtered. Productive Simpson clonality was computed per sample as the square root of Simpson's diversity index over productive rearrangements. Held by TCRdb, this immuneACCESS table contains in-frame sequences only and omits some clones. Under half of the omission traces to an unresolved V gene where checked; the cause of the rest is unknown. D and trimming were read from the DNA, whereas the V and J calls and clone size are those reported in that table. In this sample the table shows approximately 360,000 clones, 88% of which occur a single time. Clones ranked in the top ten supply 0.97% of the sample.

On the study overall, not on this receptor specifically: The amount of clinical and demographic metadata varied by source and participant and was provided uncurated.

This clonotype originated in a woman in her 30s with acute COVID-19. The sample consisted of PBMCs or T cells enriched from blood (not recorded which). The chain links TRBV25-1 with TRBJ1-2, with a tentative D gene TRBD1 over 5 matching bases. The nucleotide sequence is TGTGCCACCCAGGAGGGGAGATCTAACTATGGCTACACCTTC. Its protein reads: CATQEGRSNYGYTF.